This T cell receptor beta chain comes out of a study of blood T cells in healthy people across ages. Whole-study results and caveats: Naive CD4+ cell counts and diversity both ran higher in long-lived than in aged donors.

Concerning this clonotype: Its antigen remains unidentified.

Combining a sample-barcoded 5' primer with a J-beta primer mix, a second PCR ran for 7 to 11 cycles. TCRdb independently ran MiXCR on the 5' RACE reads; one entry per CDR3 protein. The sample has 1.5 million or so distinct CDR3 sequences; around 39% are singletons. Every sample yielded at least 6.5 million isolated PBMCs. Total RNA was extracted at no less than 6 micrograms per sample. Looked up from germline, CDR1 is MNHEY and CDR2 is SVGAGI. The CDR3 length is 15 residues. V shed 7 bases and J shed 6 bases, with 21 bases lying between them. The sequenced sample was blood. V and J are TRBV6-5 and TRBJ1-2; tentative D call: TRBD1 (5 bases). The TCR was taken from a woman aged 18 to 35 in good health. The CDR3 protein is CASKEGRGLLDGYTF. The CDR3 DNA reads TGTGCCAGCAAAGAAGGGCGGGGCCTCTTGGATGGCTACACCTTC.